These 24 T cell receptor beta chains originate from one sample sequenced in a study of T cells in women clearing cervical HPV infection. Clones were read by immunoSEQ multiplex PCR, and TCRdb kept only the in-frame ones, dropping some. This sample's table has roughly 22,000 clones. Sequenced input: blood buffy coat. Receptor source: a woman aged 18 to 75 with a cervical HPV16 infection that either progressed to CIN3+ or cleared (not recorded which).

As concerns this clone: The sequenced fragment ends 3 residues before the CDR3 boundary, so the rest is inferred from the germline J gene. The chain joins TRBV20-1 to TRBJ2-1; perhaps TRBD2 as D (5 bases). V was trimmed by 1 base and J by 0 bases, leaving 7 bases between them. The length of the CDR3 is 14 residues. CDR1 DFQATT and CDR2 SNEGSKA come from the germline V gene (reference sequence). The CDR3 loop is CSARASSSYNEQFF. The CDR3 DNA, read in part, is TGCAGTGCTAGAGCTAGCAGCTCCTACAATGAG.

Points on this clone: The read gets to within 3 residues of the CDR3 end, and the germline J gene fills in the rest. The chain combines TRBV10-3 with TRBJ2-2, with D perhaps TRBD1 (6 bases). The V gene's germline CDR1 is ENHRY and CDR2 SYGVKD. This CDR3 region has 15 residues. This CDR3 is CAIRQGPSYNSPLFF. The covered CDR3 bases are TGTGCCATCAGACAGGGCCCCTCCTATAATTCGCCG.

Turning to this clone: The DNA ends 3 residues before the CDR3 does, and the rest of the CDR3 is filled in from the germline J gene. The V and J genes are TRBV6-1 and TRBJ1-5; TRBD1 aligns across 9 bases. This CDR3 is 15 amino acids long. Germline values: CDR1 MNHNS, CDR2 SASEGT. Trimming cost V 1 base and J 6 bases; bases outside gene matches: 4. The covered CDR3 bases are TGTGCCAGCAGTGAAGGGGACAGGGTTAGTCAGCCC. This gives the protein CASSEGDRVSQP. The complete CDR3 protein is CASSEGDRVSQPQHF.

To note about this clone: The observed sequence ends 3 residues before the CDR3 terminus, with the missing tail filled in from the germline J gene. The genes are TRBV12-3 or TRBV12-4 and TRBJ2-7; TRBD2 matches 7 bases. J gave up 0 bases and V 3 bases, and 5 bases lay outside the gene matches. This CDR3 has 15 amino acids. The CDR3 bases that were read are TGTGCCAGCAGTTTTAGCGGGTCCAACTCCTACGAG. Amino acid sequence: CASSFSGSNSYE. The CDR3 reads in full as CASSFSGSNSYEQYF.

Details on this clone: The read comes to an end 3 residues before the CDR3 does, leaving the germline J gene to fill in the end. The chain uses TRBV18 and TRBJ1-1; 7 nucleotides match TRBD1. The CDR3 is 15 amino acids. Germline V gives CDR1 KGHSH, CDR2 LQKENI. The sequenced CDR3 bases are TGTGCCAGCTCCAAACCGGGACAGATTATCAATGAG. Translated: CASSKPGQIINE. The entire CDR3 reads CASSKPGQIINEAFF.

As concerns this clone: The read ends 3 residues early relative to the CDR3; the germline J gene fills the gap. This rearrangement joins TRBV2 to TRBJ2-7; TRBD1 aligns across 7 bases. The V segment lost 3 bases and the J segment 4 bases; nucleotides outside the gene matches: 6. The CDR3 consists of 14 residues. Per germline, CDR1 SNHLY and CDR2 FYNNEI. CDR3 in amino acids: CASSDKGARYEQYF. Incomplete CDR3 DNA: TGTGCCAGCAGTGATAAGGGGGCGCGTTACGAG. Together with reference TRBV2 and TRBJ2-7, the CDR3 gives the full variable domain: EPEVTQTPSHQVTQMGQEVILRCVPISNHLYFYWYRQILGQKVEFLVSFYNNEISEKSEIFDDQFSVERPDGSNFTLKIRSTKLEDSAMYFCASSDKGARYEQYFGPGTRLTVT.

As to this clone: The CDR3 end is not reached by the read, which stops 3 residues before it; the germline J gene fills it in. The rearrangement links TRBV30 to TRBJ2-3; a possible D gene is TRBD1 (5 bases). The CDR3 extends over 13 amino acids. Germline V lookup: CDR1 GTSNPN, CDR2 SVGIG (reference sequence). This CDR3 reads CAWSQGANQPQYF. The CDR3 DNA, read in part, is TGTGCCTGGAGTCAAGGGGCGAATCAGCCG.

Notes on this clone: Read data end 3 residues before the CDR3 end; the end is taken from the germline J gene. The chain employs TRBV30 and TRBJ2-7; D is possibly TRBD2 (6 bases). The CDR3 loop spans 12 amino acids. Germline assignment: CDR1 GTSNPN and CDR2 SVGIG (reference sequence). Trimming left V 3 bases short and J 6 bases short, with 12 bases between. CDR3 protein: CAWSLLAGEQYF. The CDR3 bases that were read are TGTGCCTGGAGCCTACTAGCTGGCGAG. Full variable domain (remainder filled in from reference TRBV30 and TRBJ2-7): SQTIHQWPATLVQPVGSPLSLECTVEGTSNPNLYWYRQAAGRGLQLLFYSVGIGQISSEVPQNLSASRPQDRQFILSSKKLLLSDSGFYLCAWSLLAGEQYFGPGTRLTVT.

Comments on this clone: The read ends 3 residues before the CDR3 terminus; that terminus is restored from the germline J gene. The chain has TRBV28 and TRBJ1-5, with TRBD1 as a possible D gene (6 bases). In germline, CDR1 is MDHEN, CDR2 SYDVKM. With 6 bases removed from V and 6 bases from J, the gap between germline ends came to 12 bases. This CDR3 spans 13 amino acids. The DNA read from the CDR3 is TGTGCCAGCAGGGGGACATGGGGTCAGCCC. Translated: CASRGTWGQP. The entire CDR3 reads CASRGTWGQPQHF.

Remarks on this clone: The sequence runs out 3 residues before the end of the CDR3; the remainder is reconstructed from the germline J gene. The chain has TRBV20-1 and TRBJ2-3; 7 bases match TRBD1. Germline CDR1 and CDR2: DFQATT and SNEGSKA (reference sequence). With 6 bases clipped from V and 1 base from J, the junction kept 4 bases outside the gene matches. The CDR3 is made up of 13 amino acids. The CDR3 here is CSARTGRTDTQYF. Incomplete CDR3 DNA: TGCAGTGCAAGGACAGGACGCACAGATACG.

In the case of this clone: The CDR3 end falls 3 residues outside the read, so it is completed with the germline J gene. The chain carries TRBV5-6 and TRBJ2-2; no clear D gene. V was clipped by 4 bases and J by 6 bases, with 10 bases between them. In germline, CDR1 is SGHDT, CDR2 YYEEEE. The CDR3 is 13 residues long. The CDR3: CASSLPASGELFF. CDR3 bases read: TGTGCCAGCAGCCTACCCGCTTCCGGGGAG.

As for this clone: The read ends 3 residues early relative to the CDR3; the germline J gene fills the gap. The chain uses TRBV11-1 and TRBJ2-1, with TRBD2 matching over 15 bases. V shed 5 bases and J 5 bases; nucleotides not matched to a gene: 1. The CDR3 loop spans 15 amino acids. Germline V gene data show CDR1 as SGHAT and CDR2 as FQDESV (reference sequence). Incomplete CDR3 DNA: TGTGCCAGCAGCCGGACTAGCGGGAGGGACAATGAG. As protein: CASSRTSGRDNE. The CDR3 in full is CASSRTSGRDNEQFF. Variable domain in full (rest from reference TRBV11-1 and TRBJ2-1): EAEVAQSPRYKITEKSQAVAFWCDPISGHATLYWYRQILGQGPELLVQFQDESVVDDSQLPKDRFSAERLKGVDSTLKIQPAELGDSAMYLCASSRTSGRDNEQFFGPGTRLTVL.

On this clone: The observed sequence ends 3 residues before the CDR3 terminus, with the missing tail filled in from the germline J gene. The J gene is TRBJ1-2, the V gene TRBV7-2; 9 bases line up with TRBD1. The germline V gene encodes CDR1 SGHTA and CDR2 FQGNSA. This CDR3 has 13 residues. The CDR3 bases that were read are TGTGCCAGCAGCTTAAATACAGGGGGCGAC. As protein: CASSLNTGGD. The full CDR3 protein reads CASSLNTGGDYTF.

Incomplete CDR3 DNA: TGTGCCAGCAGCGTGGGCGGGAGTAAGAATACG. Its translation is CASSVGGSKNT. The CDR3 reads in full as CASSVGGSKNTQYF. This rearrangement joins TRBV7-2 to TRBJ2-3; 7 nucleotides match TRBD2. The read ends 3 residues shy of where the CDR3 ends; the end is completed using the germline J gene. The germline gives CDR1 SGHTA, CDR2 FQGNSA. Trimming cost V 5 bases and J 7 bases; bases outside gene matches: 9. CDR3 size: 14 residues.

A remark on this clone: The CDR3 goes on 3 residues after the read ends, and that part is filled in from the germline J gene. The chain has TRBV18 and TRBJ1-2; maybe TRBD1 (6 bases). The CDR3 has 13 residues. Germline CDR1 reads KGHSH; CDR2 reads LQKENI. The CDR3 region is CASSGRGSYDYTF. The covered CDR3 bases are TGTGCCAGCTCAGGGAGGGGGTCCTACGAC.

For this clone: The read is 3 residues too short to cover the CDR3 end, so that end is filled in from the germline J gene. The chain is built from TRBV19 and TRBJ1-5; tentatively, D is TRBD1 (5 bases). Germline assignment: CDR1 LNHDA and CDR2 SQIVND (reference sequence). V shed 10 bases and J shed 1 base, with 17 bases lying between them. This CDR3 spans 15 amino acids. The CDR3 spells CATTTFRGSNQPQHF. The sequenced part of the CDR3 DNA is TGTGCCACCACAACTTTCCGGGGGAGCAATCAGCCC.

With regard to this clone: The DNA ends 3 residues before the CDR3 does, and the rest of the CDR3 is filled in from the germline J gene. V usage is TRBV10-3 and J usage is TRBJ2-2; D might be TRBD1 (5 bases). Germline V gives CDR1 ENHRY, CDR2 SYGVKD. The CDR3 is 17 residues long. The part of the CDR3 DNA that was read is TGTGCCATCAGTGAGTATGGGATTGGCTCTGGGGCCAACGTG. It codes for CAISEYGIGSGANV. The CDR3 reads in full as CAISEYGIGSGANVLFF.

In the case of this clone: The read terminates 3 residues before the CDR3 end, so the remaining end is supplied by the germline J gene. This chain links TRBV6-1 with TRBJ2-1; D might be TRBD2 (6 bases). Germline V gene lookup returns CDR1 MNHNS and CDR2 SASEGT. V was pared by 2 bases and J by 7 bases, with 21 bases between. The CDR3 is 17 amino acids. CDR3 in amino acids: CASSELPPGMGGNEQFF. The covered CDR3 bases are TGTGCCAGCAGTGAACTCCCACCCGGGATGGGGGGAAATGAG.

Comments on this clone: From the germline J gene comes the end of the CDR3, since the read stops 3 residues before it. J is TRBJ2-4 and V is TRBV19, with D possibly matching TRBD2 (5 bases). The V gene's germline CDR1 is LNHDA and CDR2 SQIVND (reference sequence). The CDR3 contains 15 residues. Incomplete CDR3 DNA: TGTGCCAGTAGTATGTCCGGGGTTATTCAGTATGGT. This sequence encodes CASSMSGVIQYG. The full CDR3 protein is CASSMSGVIQYGQYF. The full variable domain, with the rest looked up from reference TRBV19 and TRBJ2-4, is DGGITQSPKYLFRKEGQNVTLSCEQNLNHDAMYWYRQDPGQGLRLIYYSQIVNDFQKGDIAEGYSVSREKKESFPLTVTSAQKNPTAFYLCASSMSGVIQYGQYFGAGTRLSVL.

On this clone: The observed sequence ends 3 residues before the CDR3 terminus, with the missing tail filled in from the germline J gene. The chain combines TRBV18 with TRBJ2-3, with D uncertain. Germline V CDR1 and CDR2: KGHSH, LQKENI. CDR3 length equals 13 residues. Incomplete CDR3 DNA: TGTGCCAGCTCACTCGCGTACCAAGAGACG. Translation gives CASSLAYQET. The entire CDR3 protein is CASSLAYQETQYF. Looking up the rest from reference TRBV18 and TRBJ2-3 gives the full variable domain: NAGVMQNPRHLVRRRGQEARLRCSPMKGHSHVYWYRQLPEEGLKFMVYLQKENIIDESGMPKERFSAEFPKEGPSILRIQQVVRGDSAAYFCASSLAYQETQYFGPGTRLTVL.

On this clone: The missing CDR3 end, 3 residues past where the read stops, is filled in from the germline J gene. The gene calls are TRBV11-3 and TRBJ2-2, with TRBD2 matching 7 bases. After removal of 5 bases from V and 3 bases from J, the junction contained 3 bases not matched to a gene. The CDR3 consists of 14 residues. Germline loops: CDR1 SGHNT, CDR2 YENEEA. The CDR3 here is CASSPTSDTGELFF. Incomplete CDR3 DNA: TGTGCCAGCAGCCCTACTAGCGACACCGGGGAG.

Details on this clone: Additional DNA sequences in this sample encode the identical CDR3. CDR3 DNA, as far as it was read: TGTGCCAGCTCACCAGGGACAGGGCGGGAAAAG. It translates to CASSPGTGREK. The whole CDR3 sequence reads CASSPGTGREKLFF. The chain couples TRBV18 to TRBJ2-2; TRBD1 aligns across 9 bases. The read gets to within 3 residues of the CDR3 end, and the germline J gene fills in the rest. This CDR3 comprises 14 residues. Germline V gives CDR1 KGHSH, CDR2 LQKENI.

Comment on this clone: The missing CDR3 end, 3 residues past where the read stops, is filled in from the germline J gene. The rearrangement links TRBV2 to TRBJ2-2; 10 positions match TRBD2. This CDR3 spans 17 amino acids. V lost 8 bases and J lost 4; bases outside the gene matches: 13. CDR1 is SNHLY and CDR2 is FYNNEI in the germline V gene. Here the CDR3 reads CASGPGLALTGTGELFF. The covered CDR3 bases are TGTGCCAGCGGACCGGGACTAGCGTTGACGGGCACCGGGGAG.

With respect to this clone: The read ends 3 residues shy of where the CDR3 ends; the end is completed using the germline J gene. V and J are TRBV19 and TRBJ2-2, with D perhaps TRBD1 (5 bases). The CDR3 loop spans 15 amino acids. Trimming took 2 bases from V and 5 from J, leaving 12 bases between them. CDR1 is LNHDA, CDR2 SQIVND, per germline (reference sequence). The sequenced CDR3 bases are TGTGCCAGTAGTATACGCAGGGATGTTACCGGGGAG. Amino acid sequence: CASSIRRDVTGE. The full CDR3 reads CASSIRRDVTGELFF. The full variable domain, in which reference TRBV19 and TRBJ2-2 provide the parts outside the CDR3, is DGGITQSPKYLFRKEGQNVTLSCEQNLNHDAMYWYRQDPGQGLRLIYYSQIVNDFQKGDIAEGYSVSREKKESFPLTVTSAQKNPTAFYLCASSIRRDVTGELFFGEGSRLTVL.